Listed below are T cell receptor beta chains from one sample, sequenced in a study of blood T cell repertoires in COVID-19. TCRdb's copy holds only in-frame clones and misses some; the assay was immunoSEQ multiplex PCR. There are some 190,000 clones in the sample; around 76% occur only once, and roughly 8% lies in the top ten. Sequences were obtained from peripheral blood. These receptors came from a woman in her sixties with COVID-19, enrolled during active disease. The CDR3 runs from the conserved cysteine through the conserved F or W. D genes are given only for firm matches. Clone sizes are given selectively: once, few, many, or a class where the clone is expanded.

J,V,size,D,DNA,CDR3
TRBJ2-2,TRBV7-2,NA,NA,TGTGCCAGCAGCCCGAGGTGGTCGGGGGAGCTGTTTTTT,CASSPRWSGELFF
TRBJ2-1,TRBV7-3,few,TRBD2,TGTGCCAGCAGCTTAGTAGGGAGGGCCTTCCATGAGCAGTTCTTC,CASSLVGRAFHEQFF
TRBJ2-5,TRBV7-2,NA,TRBD1,TGTGCCAGCAGCTCCGCCACTCGACAGGGGAGAGAGACCCAGTACTTC,CASSSATRQGRETQYF
TRBJ2-7,TRBV30,NA,TRBD1,TGTGCCTGGAACCGGGACAGGGACTCCGGGCAGTACTTC,CAWNRDRDSGQYF
TRBJ2-2,TRBV5-1,NA,TRBD1,TGCGCCAGCAGCCGTAGACAGGGTGGGACCGGGGAGCTGTTTTTT,CASSRRQGGTGELFF
TRBJ2-7,TRBV7-9,NA,NA,TGTGCCAGCAGCCCTAGGCAGGGAAGGAATAACGAGCAGTACTTC,CASSPRQGRNNEQYF
TRBJ2-5,TRBV10-2,NA,TRBD2,TGCGCCAGCAAGGGACTAGCGGGAGAGGAGACCCAGTACTTC,CASKGLAGEETQYF
TRBJ1-5,TRBV7-2,NA,NA,TGTGCCAGCAGCTTAGTGCCCACCGGGGGTCAGCCCCAGCATTTT,CASSLVPTGGQPQHF
TRBJ1-2,TRBV5-4,NA,NA,TGTGCCAGCAGCTTGACAGGCTCCTATGGCTACACCTTC,CASSLTGSYGYTF
TRBJ1-4,TRBV14,NA,TRBD1,TGTGCCAGCAGCCGACAGGGTTATGAAAAACTGTTTTTT,CASSRQGYEKLFF
TRBJ2-7,TRBV9,NA,NA,TGTGCCAGCAGCCCCGGGAGCCGAGTCTACGAGCAGTACTTC,CASSPGSRVYEQYF
TRBJ1-1,TRBV27,NA,TRBD1,TGTGCCAGCAGTACCCGGACAGGGGGCGCGGACACTGAAGCTTTCTTT,CASSTRTGGADTEAFF
TRBJ1-5,TRBV19,NA,NA,TGTGCCAGTACCACGACCGGGGATGGTCAGCCCCAGCATTTT,CASTTTGDGQPQHF
TRBJ2-1,TRBV2,NA,TRBD2,TGTGCCAGCAGTACCCTAGCGGTGATGAATGAGCAGTTCTTC,CASSTLAVMNEQFF
TRBJ1-2,TRBV15,once,TRBD1,TGTGCCACCAGCGGGGAACAGGGGGCTAACTATGGCTACACCTTC,CATSGEQGANYGYTF
TRBJ2-2,TRBV7-2,NA,NA,TGTGCCAGCAAAGGGGCGAATACCGGGGAGCTGTTTTTT,CASKGANTGELFF
TRBJ2-7,TRBV5-1,NA,TRBD1,TGCGCCAGCAGGGTGGACAGGGCATTTTACGAGCAGTACTTC,CASRVDRAFYEQYF
TRBJ2-7,TRBV11-2,once,TRBD2,TGTGCCAGCAGCCGGGGGGGGAACGAGCAGTACTTC,CASSRGGNEQYF
TRBJ2-3,TRBV28,NA,TRBD2,TGTGCCAGCAGTTTCCTAGCGGGGGACTCAGATACGCAGTATTTT,CASSFLAGDSDTQYF
TRBJ1-1,TRBV21-1,NA,NA,TGTGCCAGCAGCGAAGTACAGGGCCCTCCGGGAGGGACTGAAGCTTTCTTT,CASSEVQGPPGGTEAFF
TRBJ2-7,TRBV29-1,once,TRBD2,TGCAGCGTTGTGGGCGGGAGCGACGAGCAGTACTTC,CSVVGGSDEQYF
TRBJ2-7,TRBV30,NA,NA,TGTGCCTGGAGTATCAATCGGGGAATTTACGAGCAGTACTTC,CAWSINRGIYEQYF
TRBJ1-4,TRBV5-1,NA,TRBD1,TGCGCCAGCAGCCGAAAGACAGGGGATGAAAAACTGTTTTTT,CASSRKTGDEKLFF
TRBJ2-7,TRBV7-2,NA,TRBD2,TGTGCCACCAAACGGGAGGGGTACGAGCAGTACTTC,CATKREGYEQYF
TRBJ1-1,TRBV5-1,NA,TRBD1,TGCGCCAGCAGCCTAACCTGGGACAGGGGAGCGACTGAAGCTTTCTTT,CASSLTWDRGATEAFF
TRBJ1-4,TRBV5-6,NA,NA,TGTGCCAGCGCCTTACTTTCCGCAACTAATGAAAAACTGTTTTTT,CASALLSATNEKLFF
TRBJ1-6,TRBV2,NA,NA,TGTGCCAGCAGGGGGCTGGGTAATTCACCCCTCCACTTT,CASRGLGNSPLHF
TRBJ2-2,TRBV7-2,NA,NA,TGTGCCAGCAGCTTCCCAGGGGACACCGGGGAGCTGTTTTTT,CASSFPGDTGELFF
TRBJ2-2,TRBV2,few,TRBD2,TGTGCCAGCACCCGAGGCGGGGGAAACACCGGGGAGCTGTTTTTT,CASTRGGGNTGELFF
TRBJ2-5,TRBV19,NA,TRBD1,TGTGCCAGTAGTATGACAGGGGCCCGGGGGACCCAGTACTTC,CASSMTGARGTQYF
TRBJ2-1,TRBV5-1,NA,TRBD1,TGCGCCAGCAGCCCCGGGACAGGGGGTTTGGATGAGCAGTTCTTC,CASSPGTGGLDEQFF
TRBJ1-5,TRBV7-9,NA,NA,TGTGCCAGCAGCTCGTCGACTTACAATCAGCCCCAGCATTTT,CASSSSTYNQPQHF
TRBJ1-5,TRBV19,NA,NA,TGTGCCAGTAGTACAGGAAATCAGCCCCAGCATTTT,CASSTGNQPQHF
TRBJ2-1,TRBV30,NA,TRBD2,TGTGCCTGGAGTCATATGGCGGGAGGGGTCAATGAGCAGTTCTTC,CAWSHMAGGVNEQFF
TRBJ1-4,TRBV4-2,NA,NA,TGTGCCAGCAGCCCAGGGGCAGTGATTGATGAAAAACTGTTTTTT,CASSPGAVIDEKLFF
TRBJ2-6,TRBV27,NA,NA,TGTGCCAGCAGCTTAAGGACAGTTGGAGGGGCCAACGTCCTGACTTTC,CASSLRTVGGANVLTF
TRBJ2-2,TRBV9,NA,TRBD2,TGTGCCAGCAGTCGGACTAGCGGGAATAACGGGGAGCTGTTTTTT,CASSRTSGNNGELFF
TRBJ1-2,TRBV5-4,NA,NA,TGTGCCAGCAGCTTGGCGGTCAGGGGTGATAACTATGGCTACACCTTC,CASSLAVRGDNYGYTF
TRBJ1-1,TRBV10-3,NA,NA,TGTGCCATCAGAGGCAGGGTGAACACTGAAGCTTTCTTT,CAIRGRVNTEAFF
TRBJ1-3,TRBV28,NA,NA,TGTGCCAGCAGCCCACTCTACTCTGGAAACACCATATATTTT,CASSPLYSGNTIYF
TRBJ2-5,TRBV3-1/TRBV3-2,NA,TRBD2,TGTGCCAGCAGCCGACATCCGCTAGCGGGGGGGCGACCCCAAGAGACCCAGTACTTC,CASSRHPLAGGRPQETQYF
TRBJ2-1,TRBV3-1/TRBV3-2,many,TRBD1,TGTGCCAGCAGCCCCGGACAGGGGGTCTACAATGAGCAGTTCTTC,CASSPGQGVYNEQFF
TRBJ1-6,TRBV5-6,NA,NA,TGTGCCAGCAGCTCCCCATTAGAGGGATCACCCCTCCACTTT,CASSSPLEGSPLHF
TRBJ2-1,TRBV5-1,few,NA,TGCGCCAGCAGCTTGTACACAGCAAACAATGAGCAGTTCTTC,CASSLYTANNEQFF
TRBJ2-3,TRBV7-2,NA,NA,TGTGCCAGCAGCTTAGCAATTAGTGGCGGGAACACAGATACGCAGTATTTT,CASSLAISGGNTDTQYF
TRBJ1-2,TRBV5-8,NA,NA,TGTGCCAGCAGCCCCCGGAGCTATGGCTACACCTTC,CASSPRSYGYTF
TRBJ1-1,TRBV5-1,few,TRBD1,TGCGCCAGTACGGGACAGGGGAACACTGAAGCTTTCTTT,CASTGQGNTEAFF
TRBJ1-5,TRBV3-1/TRBV3-2,few,NA,TGTGCCAGCAGCCAAGAACCGTGGGGCCAGCCCCAGCATTTT,CASSQEPWGQPQHF
TRBJ1-3,TRBV29-1,NA,NA,TGCAGCGTTGAACATGGAAACACCATATATTTT,CSVEHGNTIYF
TRBJ2-7,TRBV18,NA,TRBD2,TGTGCCAGCTCACCACTGGCGAGGACTAGCGGGAGTGTGAACGAGCAGTACTTC,CASSPLARTSGSVNEQYF
TRBJ1-1,TRBV28,few,NA,TGTGCCAGCTCAGAGGACTTAAACACTGAAGCTTTCTTT,CASSEDLNTEAFF
TRBJ1-6,TRBV7-2,NA,NA,TGTGCCAGCAGCTTAGCAGGCCCAGGGTCCTATAATTCACCCCTCCACTTT,CASSLAGPGSYNSPLHF